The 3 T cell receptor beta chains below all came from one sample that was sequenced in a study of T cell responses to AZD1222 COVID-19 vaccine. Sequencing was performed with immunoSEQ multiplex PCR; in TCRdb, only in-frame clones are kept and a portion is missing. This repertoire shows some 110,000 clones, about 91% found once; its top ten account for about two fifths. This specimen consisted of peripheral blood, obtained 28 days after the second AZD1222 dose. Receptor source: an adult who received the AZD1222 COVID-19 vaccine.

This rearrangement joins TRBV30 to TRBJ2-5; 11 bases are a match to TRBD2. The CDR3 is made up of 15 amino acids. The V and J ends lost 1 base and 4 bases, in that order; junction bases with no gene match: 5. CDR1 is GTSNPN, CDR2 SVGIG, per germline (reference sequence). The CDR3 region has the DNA TGTGCCTGGAGTGAGGTAGCGGGAGGGGGAGAGACCCAGTACTTC. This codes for CAWSEVAGGGETQYF.

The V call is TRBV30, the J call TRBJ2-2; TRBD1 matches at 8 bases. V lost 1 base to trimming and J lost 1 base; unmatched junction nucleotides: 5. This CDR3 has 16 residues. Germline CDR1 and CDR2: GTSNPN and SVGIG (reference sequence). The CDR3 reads CAWSGITGGNTGELFF. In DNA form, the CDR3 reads TGTGCCTGGAGTGGAATAACAGGGGGGAACACCGGGGAGCTGTTTTTT.

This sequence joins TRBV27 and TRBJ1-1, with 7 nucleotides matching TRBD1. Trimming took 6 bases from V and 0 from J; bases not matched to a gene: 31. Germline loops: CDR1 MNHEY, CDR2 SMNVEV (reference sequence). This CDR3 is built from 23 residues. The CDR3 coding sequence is TGTGCCAGCAGCCAAGACTCTAGGGGGCTCATAAAATTATACCGAGTGGTGAACACTGAAGCTTTCTTT. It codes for CASSQDSRGLIKLYRVVNTEAFF.